This TCR beta chain was recovered during a study of CD8 T cells in Susac syndrome. Germline V gives CDR1 LGHNA, CDR2 YSLEER. The V gene lost 0 bases and the J gene lost 0 bases, with 15 bases spanning the gap. This CDR3 region has 17 residues. With random hexamers, reverse transcription was performed on about 0.5 to 1 ug of RNA. Each CDR3 protein is one row after TCRdb ran MiXCR on the immunoSEQ multiplex PCR reads. This sample has around 300,000 distinct CDR3 sequences, with roughly 85% found just once. Sequencing used CD8+ T cells from PBMCs. V and J are TRBV4-3 and TRBJ2-7, with a weak D call TRBD1 (5 bases). The source of this sequence is a human donor with multiple sclerosis. The CDR3 bases are TGCGCCAGCAGCCAAGATCCTTCCCTCGACAGCTCCTACGAGCAGTACTTC. This gives the protein CASSQDPSLDSSYEQYF.